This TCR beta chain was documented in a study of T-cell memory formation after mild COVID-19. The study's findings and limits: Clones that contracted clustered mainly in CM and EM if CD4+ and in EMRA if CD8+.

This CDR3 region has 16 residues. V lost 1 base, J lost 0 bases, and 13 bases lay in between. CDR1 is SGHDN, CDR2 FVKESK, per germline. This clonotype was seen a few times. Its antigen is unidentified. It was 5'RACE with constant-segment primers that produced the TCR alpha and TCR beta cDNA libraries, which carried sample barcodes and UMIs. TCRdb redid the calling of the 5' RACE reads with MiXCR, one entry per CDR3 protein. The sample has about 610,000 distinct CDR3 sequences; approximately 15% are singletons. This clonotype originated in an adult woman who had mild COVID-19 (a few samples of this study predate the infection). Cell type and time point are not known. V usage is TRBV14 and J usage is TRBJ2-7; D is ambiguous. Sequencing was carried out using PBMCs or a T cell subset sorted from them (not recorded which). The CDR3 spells CASSQGWRRSSYEQYF. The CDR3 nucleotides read TGTGCCAGCAGCCAAGGGTGGCGTAGGAGCTCCTACGAGCAGTACTTC. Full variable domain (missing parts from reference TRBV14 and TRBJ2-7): EAGVTQFPSHSVIEKGQTVTLRCDPISGHDNLYWYRRVMGKEIKFLLHFVKESKQDESGMPNNRFLAERTGGTYSTLKVQPAELEDSGVYFCASSQGWRRSSYEQYFGPGTRLTVT.